This TCR beta chain was recovered during a study of regulatory T cells in long-lasting Graves disease. Study details: New Graves' disease cases had less than 3 months of antithyroid drugs.

Study-wide findings and caveats: Persistent patients shared about 3,000 public clonotypes among themselves. Newly diagnosed patients shared fewer, at 900 to 1,000. It is possible that accuracy was reduced by the small size of the sample. Persistent cases favored TRBV28, TRBJ1-2 and TRBJ2-5.

This clonotype was counted between two and nine times. What it binds is unknown. Time point in this sample: newly diagnosed GD, antithyroid drugs for less than 3 months. There was RNA extracted from PBMCs, and the TCR library was made from it. For TCR beta, libraries came from iRepertoire HTBI primers and Arm-PCR of CDR3 regions. TCRdb re-analysed the multiplex PCR reads in MiXCR, keeping a single row per CDR3 protein. Of 300,000 to 400,000 distinct CDR3 sequences listed, about 14% were seen once; the top ten hold about 20%. Germline V lookup: CDR1 SGHRS, CDR2 YFSETQ. This CDR3 spans 14 amino acids. Trimming stripped 4 bases from V and 3 bases from J, with 13 bases between.

The chain joins TRBV5-1 to TRBJ2-5; D could derive from TRBD1 or TRBD2 (5 bases each). This TCR came from a female donor with Graves disease. This sample comprised peripheral blood mononuclear cells (PBMCs), obtained at new diagnosis, from a patient treated with antithyroid drugs. CDR3 sequence: CASSLGTVEETQYF. CDR3 nucleotides: TGCGCCAGCAGCCTCGGGACGGTGGAAGAGACCCAGTACTTC.